Given below is one TCR beta chain in context. Original processing methods: Estimated nucleated cell counts came from reference gene primer amplification. The table came from immunoSEQ multiplex PCR; TCRdb's copy has only in-frame clones and leaves some out. Clone size and the V and J calls come from that table; the DNA yielded D and trimming. In the table there are about 220,000 clones, around 82% of which are singletons. These data are taken from a study of blood T cell repertoires in COVID-19. For the study at large: Both acute and convalescent COVID-19 samples were obtained from the United States, Italy and Spain. The analysed material was cDNA or gDNA that came from T cells, B-cell-depleted T cells, or PBMCs.

This clonotype was sampled from a woman aged 70-85 years with acute or convalescent COVID-19. Sequencing was performed on peripheral blood.

DNA of the CDR3: TGTGCCATCAGTGACTCAAACAAACAGGGGGGTCCCTACGAGCAGTACTTC. Amino acids: CAISDSNKQGGPYEQYF. The chain uses TRBV10-3 and TRBJ2-7; 8 bases map to TRBD1. CDR3 size: 17 residues. CDR1 is ENHRY, CDR2 SYGVKD, per germline. V lost 3 bases and J lost 2; bases outside the gene matches: 12.